This T cell receptor (beta chain) is from a study of shared clonotypes between healthy human individuals. Deletions cut 6 bases from V and 6 bases from J, with 11 bases between. CDR3 length: 13 residues. Germline V gene data show CDR1 as SNHLY and CDR2 as FYNNEI. Sequencing used immunoSEQ multiplex PCR; TCRdb keeps in-frame clones, though not all of them. The sample includes approximately 2.5 million clones, roughly 92% of them seen just once. This receptor was obtained from a man younger than 35 in good health. The sequenced sample consisted of naive CD4+ T cells sorted from blood. The subset here: CD45RA+ positively selected. The chain joins TRBV2 to TRBJ2-2; maybe TRBD1 (6 bases). The CDR3 here is CASRQGDAGELFF. DNA for the CDR3: TGTGCCAGCAGACAGGGAGACGCCGGGGAGCTGTTTTTT.